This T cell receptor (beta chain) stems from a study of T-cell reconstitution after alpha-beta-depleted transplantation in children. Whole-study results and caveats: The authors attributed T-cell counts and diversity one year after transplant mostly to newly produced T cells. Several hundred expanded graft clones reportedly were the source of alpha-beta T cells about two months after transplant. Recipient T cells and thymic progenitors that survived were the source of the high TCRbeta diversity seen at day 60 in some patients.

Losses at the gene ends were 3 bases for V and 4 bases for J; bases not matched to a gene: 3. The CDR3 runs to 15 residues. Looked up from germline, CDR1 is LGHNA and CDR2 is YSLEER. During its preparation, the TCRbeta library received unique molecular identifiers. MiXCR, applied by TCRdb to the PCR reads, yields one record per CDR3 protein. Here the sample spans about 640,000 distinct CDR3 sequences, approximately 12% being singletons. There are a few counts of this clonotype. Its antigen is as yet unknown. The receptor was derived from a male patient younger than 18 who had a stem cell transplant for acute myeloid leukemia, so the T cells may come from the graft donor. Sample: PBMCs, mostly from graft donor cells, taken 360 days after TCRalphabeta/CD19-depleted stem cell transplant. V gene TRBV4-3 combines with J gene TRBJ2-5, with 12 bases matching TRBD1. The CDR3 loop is CASSQGTGGSETQYF. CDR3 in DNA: TGCGCCAGCAGCCAGGGGACAGGGGGCTCAGAGACCCAGTACTTC.